This paragraph covers one TCR beta chain sequence. Antigen unknown. TCRdb keeps only in-frame clones here, not all; method: immunoSEQ multiplex PCR. This sample has approximately 2,000,000 clones, with 92% found just once. The J segment lost 2 bases and the V segment lost 1 base, leaving 5 bases of the junction unmatched. This CDR3 has 16 amino acids. Germline CDR1 LNHNV, CDR2 YYDKDF (reference sequence). The data are from a study of shared clonotypes between healthy human individuals. Study context: With ages of 18 to 49, the donors were two women and a few men. CD4 naive cells filled three plates per donor, CD4 memory three, CD8 naive two and CD8 memory one.

Study-level points and caveats: Among the subsets, naive ones generally showed larger estimated richness than memory ones. All-four-donor shared clonotypes had higher generation probabilities than non-shared clonotypes did.

The V and J genes are TRBV15 and TRBJ1-3, with 7 positions matching TRBD1. Material for sequencing was naive CD4+ T cells from PBMCs. Subset given: CD45RA+ positively selected. This clonotype was obtained from a man aged 18-30 years in good health. Some clones in this sample may be carry-over from other donors' samples. The CDR3 DNA is TGTGCCACCAGCAGAGCCGTAGGGGGCCCTGGAAACACCATATATTTT. This codes for CATSRAVGGPGNTIYF.